The 16 T cell receptor beta chains in this list originate from one sample, sequenced in a study of blood T cell repertoires in COVID-19. Assay: immunoSEQ multiplex PCR; the TCRdb copy retains only in-frame clones and omits some. The table records around 99,000 clones, roughly nine tenths of them present only once. Sequenced sample: peripheral blood. These receptors were obtained from a man aged 45-65 years with acute or convalescent COVID-19.

The rearrangement joins TRBV19 to TRBJ1-1; 9 bases are shared with TRBD1. Germline assignment: CDR1 LNHDA and CDR2 SQIVND (reference sequence). Trimming took 7 bases from V and 0 from J; bases not matched to a gene: 12. The CDR3 extends over 17 amino acids. The CDR3 DNA follows: TGTGCCAGTACCCGCCTTCCAGGACAGGGGATGAACACTGAAGCTTTCTTT. Translating gives CASTRLPGQGMNTEAFF.

The V and J genes are TRBV18 and TRBJ2-3; perhaps TRBD2 as D (5 bases). CDR1 is KGHSH and CDR2 is LQKENI in the germline V gene. This CDR3 is 17 amino acids long. Between the trimmed V and J ends, which lost 3 bases and 3 bases, there was a span of 19 bases. The DNA for the CDR3 is TGTGCCAGCTCACCCGGGGTGGACCCAGTGGTTACAGATACGCAGTATTTT. Translating gives CASSPGVDPVVTDTQYF.

This rearrangement joins TRBV5-1 to TRBJ2-1; no clear D. The V gene's germline CDR1 is SGHRS and CDR2 YFSETQ. The V end was cut by 4 bases, the J end by 1 base, with 21 bases between. The CDR3 loop spans 18 amino acids. DNA for the CDR3: TGCGCCAGCAGCCCACGCGGTCCCGGCGTTAGTTCCTACAATGAGCAGTTCTTC. Protein: CASSPRGPGVSSYNEQFF.

V is TRBV6-5 and J is TRBJ2-3; D unresolved. The CDR3 length is 16 residues. Germline V gene sequence: CDR1 MNHEY, CDR2 SVGAGI. The germline V and J ends were trimmed by 0 bases and 0 bases, with 10 bases remaining between them. The CDR3 sequence is CASSYSTFTSTDTQYF. CDR3 DNA sequence: TGTGCCAGCAGTTACTCGACTTTCACTAGCACAGATACGCAGTATTTT.

This clone came up once. This chain connects TRBV7-8 to TRBJ2-2; D is perhaps TRBD1 (6 bases). Germline CDR1 reads SGHVS; CDR2 reads FQNEAQ. The CDR3 length is 17 residues. Trimming pared 0 bases from V and 5 bases from J, leaving 16 bases between. CDR3 region: CASSLANSGTPTGELFF. The CDR3 DNA reads as TGTGCCAGCAGCTTAGCCAATTCCGGGACACCGACCGGGGAGCTGTTTTTT.

This chain uses TRBV29-1 with TRBJ2-3, with 11 bases that match TRBD2. Trimming cost V 7 bases and J 4 bases; bases outside gene matches: 4. CDR1 and CDR2 (germline): SQVTM, ANQGSEA. The CDR3 contains 13 residues. CDR3 nucleotide sequence: TGCAGCGGTAGCGGGAGGGGGGCAGATACGCAGTATTTT. Its protein product is CSGSGRGADTQYF.

V gene TRBV3-1 (or the pseudogene TRBV3-2) combines with J gene TRBJ2-7; 7 nucleotides line up with TRBD2. The CDR3 has 11 amino acids. CDR1 LGHDT and CDR2 YNNKEL come from the germline V gene (reference sequence). Trimming took 3 bases from V and 7 from J; bases not matched to a gene: 0. The CDR3 region is CASSQGGEQYF. The CDR3 DNA reads TGTGCCAGCAGCCAGGGGGGGGAGCAGTACTTC.

V and J are TRBV9 and TRBJ2-3; 7 nucleotides align to TRBD2. CDR3 size: 15 residues. The V gene's germline CDR1 is SGDLS and CDR2 YYNGEE. V shed 2 bases and J 3 bases; nucleotides not matched to a gene: 6. The CDR3 DNA reads TGTGCCAGCAGCGTTGGCGGGAGTGAGACAGATACGCAGTATTTT. It codes for CASSVGGSETDTQYF.

This clone has a single count. The rearrangement uses TRBV5-1 and TRBJ2-1, with 9 nucleotides matching TRBD1. The V and J ends lost 0 bases and 6 bases, in that order; junction bases with no gene match: 4. There are 15 residues in the CDR3. Germline-derived CDR1 and CDR2 are SGHRS and YFSETQ. CDR3 protein: CASSLVGTGFNEQFF. CDR3 bases: TGCGCCAGCAGCTTGGTAGGGACAGGGTTCAATGAGCAGTTCTTC.

This chain connects TRBV7-2 to TRBJ2-5; the D gene is possibly TRBD2 (6 bases). CDR3 size: 15 residues. V lost 5 bases, J lost 4 bases, and 17 bases lay in between. In germline, CDR1 is SGHTA, CDR2 FQGNSA. CDR3 DNA sequence: TGTGCCAGCAGCCCTCATGGGGAGGTGGGAGAGACCCAGTACTTC. This encodes CASSPHGEVGETQYF. The variable domain in full, with the rest retrieved from reference TRBV7-2 and TRBJ2-5, is GAGVSQSPSNKVTEKGKDVELRCDPISGHTALYWYRQSLGQGLEFLIYFQGNSAPDKSGLPSDRFSAERTGGSVSTLTIQRTQQEDSAVYLCASSPHGEVGETQYFGPGTRLLVL.

The table lists this clone with a few counts. V gene TRBV7-9 combines with J gene TRBJ1-6; no firm D call. The CDR3 loop spans 14 amino acids. Germline lookup yields CDR1 SEHNR and CDR2 FQNEAQ (reference sequence). The V end lost 3 bases, the J end lost 3 bases, and 6 bases lay between the germline ends. In DNA form, the CDR3 reads TGTGCCAGCAGCTTCGCAGACTATAATTCACCCCTCCACTTT. The encoded protein is CASSFADYNSPLHF.

The rearrangement joins TRBV30 to TRBJ2-3; the match to TRBD2 covers 7 bases. The CDR3 runs 15 residues. CDR1 and CDR2 (germline): GTSNPN, SVGIG (reference sequence). Germline trimming cut 5 bases from V and 2 bases from J; bases unmatched to any gene: 10. CDR3 protein: CAWGLDFTSTDTQYF. The DNA for the CDR3 is TGTGCCTGGGGACTAGACTTCACCTCCACAGATACGCAGTATTTT.

This clone is a singleton in its sample. This chain connects TRBV7-8 to TRBJ2-7, with D possibly matching TRBD1 (7 bases). The CDR3 is 15 residues long. Germline V CDR1 and CDR2: SGHVS, FQNEAQ. Trimming removed 0 bases from V and 3 bases from J, with 12 bases in between. DNA for the CDR3: TGTGCCAGCAGCTTAGCGCTCCAGGGGGGCTACGAGCAGTACTTC. It is translated as CASSLALQGGYEQYF.

The CDR3 DNA is TGTGCCAGCAGTTATTTTGGGACAGGGAGCTCCTACAATGAGCAGTTCTTC. Translating it yields CASSYFGTGSSYNEQFF. V usage is TRBV6-2 or TRBV6-3 and J usage is TRBJ2-1, with 9 nucleotides matching TRBD1. V trimming: 3 bases; J trimming: 0 bases; junction bases outside the gene matches: 6. The length of the CDR3 is 17 residues. Germline V gene lookup returns CDR1 MNHEY and CDR2 SVGEGT.

The CDR3 loop is CSVRPRGPNTEAFF. For the CDR3, the DNA is TGCAGCGTTCGGCCAAGGGGGCCGAACACTGAAGCTTTCTTT. The V and J genes are TRBV29-1 and TRBJ1-1; TRBD1 matches at 7 bases. V gave up 5 bases and J gave up 1 base; unmatched junction bases: 7. Germline CDR1 SQVTM, CDR2 ANQGSEA. There are 14 residues in the CDR3.

In this sample, this clone turned up once. The CDR3 protein is CASRGAAEAFF. DNA of the CDR3: TGTGCCAGCAGAGGTGCGGCTGAAGCTTTCTTT. The rearrangement joins TRBV27 to TRBJ1-1, with unresolved D. Germline loops: CDR1 MNHEY, CDR2 SMNVEV (reference sequence). Trimming left V 6 bases short and J 6 bases short, with 8 bases between. The CDR3 is made up of 11 amino acids.